These 28 T cell receptor beta chains were sequenced from one sample in a study of T cell repertoires in cytomegalovirus infection. A single record per CDR3 protein comes from TCRdb applying MiXCR to the reads. The table records just under 300,000 distinct CDR3 sequences, approximately 8.9% of them present only once. Input material: PBMCs. The receptors derive from a human donor in good health (CMV status not recorded). Some clones in this sample may be carry-over from other donors' samples.

This clonotype came up many times. The chain recombines TRBV27 with TRBJ1-4; TRBD1 is a possible D gene (5 bases). This CDR3 comprises 14 residues. The germline V gene has CDR1 MNHEY and CDR2 SMNVEV (reference sequence). V gave up 6 bases and J gave up 8 bases, with 16 bases separating them. DNA for the CDR3: TGTGCCAGCAGGGGGGAGATTGGGGGGGAAAAACTGTTTTTT. The encoded protein is CASRGEIGGEKLFF.

In its sample, this clonotype was seen a few times. The chain joins TRBV20-1 to TRBJ1-2, with TRBD1 matching 8 bases. The CDR3 totals 13 residues. V trimming: 3 bases; J trimming: 8 bases; junction bases outside the gene matches: 8. Germline V gives CDR1 DFQATT, CDR2 SNEGSKA (reference sequence). CDR3 in amino acids: CSASGTGFDGYTF. In DNA form, the CDR3 reads TGCAGTGCTAGCGGGACAGGATTTGACGGCTACACCTTC.

This chain uses TRBV20-1 with TRBJ2-7; D might be TRBD1 or TRBD2, each matching 6 bases. The CDR3 spans 12 residues. Germline V CDR1 and CDR2: DFQATT, SNEGSKA (reference sequence). V shed 5 bases and J shed 3 bases, with 11 bases lying between them. CDR3 DNA: TGCAGTGCTGCGCGGGACAACTACGAGCAGTACGTC. The encoded protein is CSAARDNYEQYV.

V gene TRBV18 combines with J gene TRBJ2-2; D is unclear. Trimming took off 6 bases at V and 1 base at J, with 15 bases between the two ends. This CDR3 region has 16 residues. Germline V gene lookup returns CDR1 KGHSH and CDR2 LQKENI. This CDR3 is CASSNGVGQNTGELFF. CDR3 bases: TGTGCCAGCTCGAACGGCGTAGGGCAGAACACCGGGGAGCTGTTTTTT.

This rearrangement joins TRBV5-5 to TRBJ2-1; D gene ambiguous. The CDR3 is 14 amino acids. Germline lookup yields CDR1 SGHKS and CDR2 YYEKEE (reference sequence). V gave up 0 bases and J gave up 5 bases, with 9 bases separating them. CDR3 DNA: TGTGCCAGCAGCTTGGGACATGGCCACAATGAGCAGTTCTTC. This sequence encodes CASSLGHGHNEQFF. The full variable domain, its missing parts supplied by reference TRBV5-5 and TRBJ2-1, is DAGVTQSPTHLIKTRGQQVTLRCSPISGHKSVSWYQQVLGQGPQFIFQYYEKEERGRGNFPDRFSARQFPNYSSELNVNALLLGDSALYLCASSLGHGHNEQFFGPGTRLTVL.

This clonotype was detected ten times or more. The chain has TRBV19 and TRBJ1-5; 9 bases map to TRBD1. Trimming cost V 6 bases and J 1 base; bases outside gene matches: 7. Germline lookup yields CDR1 LNHDA and CDR2 SQIVND (reference sequence). CDR3 size: 16 residues. This CDR3 is CASSPGQGTSNQPQHF. DNA of the CDR3: TGTGCCAGTAGCCCGGGACAGGGTACCAGCAATCAGCCCCAGCATTTT.

This clonotype was observed a handful of times. This chain connects TRBV12-3 or TRBV12-4 to TRBJ2-1; 10 bases map to TRBD2. J was trimmed by 5 bases and V by 2 bases; bases with no gene match: 6. CDR3 length equals 16 residues. This CDR3 is CASSLFTSGAHNEQFF. CDR3 nucleotides: TGTGCCAGCAGTTTATTCACTAGCGGGGCACACAATGAGCAGTTCTTC.

This chain links TRBV12-3 or TRBV12-4 with TRBJ1-2; tentatively, D is TRBD1 (5 bases). Trimming shortened V by 4 bases and J by 0 bases, and 15 bases separated the two germline ends. CDR3 length: 16 residues. CDR3 nucleotide sequence: TGTGCCAGCAGTTCGACAGACGGGCGGTCTAACTATGGCTACACCTTC. Protein: CASSSTDGRSNYGYTF.

At least ten counts were recorded for this clonotype. The rearrangement links TRBV6-2 or TRBV6-3 to TRBJ2-2; 9 nucleotides agree with TRBD1. CDR3 length: 15 amino acids. Per the germline V gene, CDR1 is MNHEY and CDR2 is SVGEGT. The junction had 8 bases not matched to a gene; V was cut back by 6 bases and J by 6 bases. The CDR3 loop reads CASSLDRGVAGELFF. Here the CDR3 DNA reads TGTGCCAGCAGCTTGGACAGGGGAGTTGCCGGGGAGCTGTTTTTT.

This clonotype was seen many times. The V and J genes are TRBV18 and TRBJ2-1; unclear D gene. The germline CDR1 and CDR2 sequences are KGHSH and LQKENI. V lost 3 bases, J lost 7 bases, and 4 bases lay in between. The CDR3 totals 11 residues. The CDR3 loop reads CASSPQNEQFF. The CDR3 coding sequence is TGTGCCAGCTCACCTCAAAATGAGCAGTTCTTC.

This clonotype was found a few times. The chain has TRBV14 and TRBJ2-1; the match to TRBD2 covers 8 bases. CDR1 is SGHDN and CDR2 is FVKESK in the germline V gene. With 7 bases clipped from V and 8 bases from J, the junction kept 10 bases outside the gene matches. The CDR3 is 14 amino acids. CDR3 DNA: TGTGCCAGCAAACCGGGACTAGTAACCCATGAGCAGTTCTTC. Its translation is CASKPGLVTHEQFF. The complete variable domain, with remaining parts taken from reference TRBV14 and TRBJ2-1, reads EAGVTQFPSHSVIEKGQTVTLRCDPISGHDNLYWYRRVMGKEIKFLLHFVKESKQDESGMPNNRFLAERTGGTYSTLKVQPAELEDSGVYFCASKPGLVTHEQFFGPGTRLTVL.

This clonotype occurred a few times. J is TRBJ2-5 and V is TRBV4-1; D could derive from TRBD1 or TRBD2 (6 bases each). Germline V lookup: CDR1 MGHRA, CDR2 YSYEKL. The CDR3 has 14 amino acids. Trimming left V 1 base short and J 4 bases short, with 10 bases between. This CDR3 reads CASSQGGAGETQYF. DNA for the CDR3: TGCGCCAGCAGCCAAGGGGGGGCCGGAGAGACCCAGTACTTC.

This clonotype was observed at least ten times. This chain links TRBV6-2 or TRBV6-3 with TRBJ2-2, with D perhaps TRBD2 (5 bases). Germline V gene lookup returns CDR1 MNHEY and CDR2 SVGEGT. The CDR3 consists of 15 residues. The V end was cut by 0 bases, the J end by 5 bases, with 10 bases between. Written as DNA, the CDR3 is TGTGCCAGCAGTTACTCGATCACGGGGACCGGGGAGCTGTTTTTT. This encodes CASSYSITGTGELFF.

The CDR3 loop reads CASSFKNTGELFF. The DNA for the CDR3 is TGTGCCAGCAGCTTTAAGAACACCGGGGAGCTGTTTTTT. This sequence joins TRBV11-3 and TRBJ2-2; D is ambiguous. The V and J ends lost 3 bases and 1 base respectively, with 3 bases between them. The CDR3 loop spans 13 amino acids. CDR1 and CDR2 from the germline V gene are SGHNT and YENEEA. Using reference TRBV11-3 and TRBJ2-2 for the parts outside the CDR3, the full variable domain is EAGVVQSPRYKIIEKKQPVAFWCNPISGHNTLYWYLQNLGQGPELLIRYENEEAVDDSQLPKDRFSAERLKGVDSTLKIQPAELGDSAVYLCASSFKNTGELFFGEGSRLTVL.

This chain connects TRBV9 to TRBJ2-5; 10 bases agree with TRBD2. V dropped 3 bases and J dropped 6; count of bases not matched to a gene: 14. Per the germline V gene, CDR1 is SGDLS and CDR2 is YYNGEE. The CDR3 loop spans 17 amino acids. In DNA, the CDR3 is TGTGCCAGCAGCGCCCGAGGAAATAGCGGGGGGTCAAAGACCCAGTACTTC. It encodes CASSARGNSGGSKTQYF. Based on the CDR3 plus reference TRBV9 and TRBJ2-5, the full variable domain is DSGVTQTPKHLITATGQRVTLRCSPRSGDLSVYWYQQSLDQGLQFLIQYYNGEERAKGNILERFSAQQFPDLHSELNLSSLELGDSALYFCASSARGNSGGSKTQYFGPGTRLLVL.

This clonotype was recorded at least ten times. V is TRBV27 and J is TRBJ2-7; perhaps TRBD1 as D (5 bases). The CDR3 length is 13 residues. CDR1 and CDR2 from the germline V gene are MNHEY and SMNVEV (reference sequence). V lost 7 bases and J 1 base, leaving 11 bases between the germline ends. The CDR3 loop reads CASKGQGSYEQYV. In nucleotides, the CDR3 is TGTGCCAGCAAGGGCCAGGGTTCCTACGAGCAGTACGTC.

J is TRBJ2-1 and V is TRBV14; 8 bases map to TRBD2. In germline, CDR1 is SGHDN, CDR2 FVKESK. The CDR3 is 16 residues long. With 3 bases clipped from V and 4 bases from J, the junction kept 8 bases outside the gene matches. CDR3: CASSHPPASGYNEQFF. DNA of the CDR3: TGTGCCAGCAGCCATCCCCCCGCTAGCGGGTACAATGAGCAGTTCTTC.

This clonotype has a count of ten or more. The chain links TRBV7-2 to TRBJ1-2; 12 bases agree with TRBD1. The ends lost 5 bases at V and 4 bases at J; junction bases unmatched: 8. The CDR3 covers 16 residues. Germline-derived CDR1 and CDR2 are SGHTA and FQGNSA. The CDR3 loop is CASSTTRGQGAYGYTF. The CDR3 bases are TGTGCCAGCAGCACCACCCGGGGACAGGGGGCCTATGGCTACACCTTC.

This clonotype was observed at least ten times. The rearrangement uses TRBV7-2 and TRBJ2-2; 7 nucleotides match TRBD1. After removal of 2 bases from V and 6 bases from J, the junction contained 3 bases not matched to a gene. Germline-derived CDR1 and CDR2 are SGHTA and FQGNSA. This CDR3 spans 14 amino acids. The CDR3 here is CASSLSDRAGELFF. The CDR3, as DNA: TGTGCCAGCAGCTTATCCGACAGGGCCGGGGAGCTGTTTTTT.

This clonotype occurred many times. This chain joins TRBV13 and TRBJ2-6, with D tentatively TRBD2 (6 bases). The CDR3 length is 15 residues. Germline V gene lookup returns CDR1 PRHDT and CDR2 FYEKMQ (reference sequence). Trimming left V 5 bases short and J 0 bases short, with 8 bases between. The CDR3 DNA reads as TGTGCCAGCAGCACGGGAGTCTCTGGGGCCAACGTCCTGACTTTC. Protein sequence: CASSTGVSGANVLTF. The complete variable domain, with remaining parts taken from reference TRBV13 and TRBJ2-6, reads AAGVIQSPRHLIKEKRETATLKCYPIPRHDTVYWYQQGPGQDPQFLISFYEKMQSDKGSIPDRFSAQQFSDYHSELNMSSLELGDSALYFCASSTGVSGANVLTFGAGSRLTVL.

This clonotype showed up many times. The V call is TRBV7-2, the J call TRBJ2-3, with D possibly being TRBD2 (6 bases). The germline V gene encodes CDR1 SGHTA and CDR2 FQGNSA. CDR3 size: 17 residues. Trimming left V 4 bases short and J 0 bases short, with 17 bases between. DNA for the CDR3: TGTGCCAGCAGCTCCCAAGCAAGGAGGGCAAGCACAGATACGCAGTATTTT. It translates to CASSSQARRASTDTQYF.

This clonotype has just one count. A much more abundant neighbour one base away suggests this may be a read error. This chain uses TRBV6-6 with TRBJ2-5; TRBD1 agrees at 7 bases. V trimming: 2 bases; J trimming: 5 bases; junction bases outside the gene matches: 17. The germline V gene has CDR1 MNHNY and CDR2 SVGAGI (reference sequence). The CDR3 covers 18 residues. CDR3 in DNA: TGTGCCAGCAGTTACCGGAGTAGCGAGGGGGCCCCGGGGGAGACCCAGTACTTC. This gives the protein CASSYRSSEGAPGETQYF.

This clonotype was counted at least ten times. The J gene is TRBJ2-6, the V gene TRBV9; D unresolved. The germline V gene has CDR1 SGDLS and CDR2 YYNGEE. The CDR3 consists of 18 residues. The V and J ends lost 4 bases and 0 bases respectively, with 17 bases between them. The CDR3 DNA follows: TGTGCCAGCAGCTCCCCAATTGGCCGTAGCTCTGGGGCCAACGTCCTGACTTTC. Translating it yields CASSSPIGRSSGANVLTF.

Only a few counts were recorded for this clonotype. CDR3 in amino acids: CASSVRDGTYEQYF. For the CDR3, the DNA is TGTGCCAGCAGCGTTAGGGACGGGACCTACGAGCAGTACTTC. The chain has TRBV9 and TRBJ2-7, with D tentatively TRBD1 or TRBD2 (5 bases each). The CDR3 covers 14 residues. V was pared by 2 bases and J by 2 bases, with 11 bases between. Germline assignment: CDR1 SGDLS and CDR2 YYNGEE.

This clonotype was detected ten times or more. V gene TRBV4-2 combines with J gene TRBJ2-3; D remains ambiguous. Germline V CDR1 and CDR2: LGHNA, YNFKEQ. The CDR3 covers 15 residues. V was cut by 0 bases and J by 1 base, with 8 bases left in between. The chain's CDR3 is CASSQEVYRTDTQYF. CDR3 nucleotide sequence: TGTGCCAGCAGCCAAGAAGTCTACCGCACAGATACGCAGTATTTT.

This clonotype was seen a handful of times. V usage is TRBV29-1 and J usage is TRBJ2-1; the match to TRBD2 covers 8 bases. Germline V CDR1 and CDR2: SQVTM, ANQGSEA. The CDR3 consists of 15 residues. J was trimmed by 4 bases and V by 4 bases; bases with no gene match: 9. The CDR3 region is CSVASGSGGYNEQFF. For the CDR3, the DNA is TGCAGCGTTGCGAGCGGGAGCGGGGGTTACAATGAGCAGTTCTTC.

A word on this clonotype: A much more abundant neighbour one base away suggests this may be a read error. The J gene is TRBJ2-1, the V gene TRBV5-1, with TRBD1 as a possible D gene (6 bases). The germline CDR1 and CDR2 sequences are SGHRS and YFSETQ. This CDR3 has 13 residues. The CDR3 DNA is TGCGCCAGCAGCTTGGCCTGGGACAATGATCAGTTCTTC. Translation: CASSLAWDNDQFF.

The chain uses TRBV18 and TRBJ1-1; TRBD1 is a possible D gene (5 bases). Germline assignment: CDR1 KGHSH and CDR2 LQKENI. The CDR3 covers 14 residues. The germline V and J ends were trimmed by 4 bases and 2 bases, with 11 bases remaining between them. The CDR3 protein is CASSRTRGNTEAFF. DNA for the CDR3: TGTGCCAGCTCACGGACTAGGGGAAACACTGAAGCTTTCTTT.